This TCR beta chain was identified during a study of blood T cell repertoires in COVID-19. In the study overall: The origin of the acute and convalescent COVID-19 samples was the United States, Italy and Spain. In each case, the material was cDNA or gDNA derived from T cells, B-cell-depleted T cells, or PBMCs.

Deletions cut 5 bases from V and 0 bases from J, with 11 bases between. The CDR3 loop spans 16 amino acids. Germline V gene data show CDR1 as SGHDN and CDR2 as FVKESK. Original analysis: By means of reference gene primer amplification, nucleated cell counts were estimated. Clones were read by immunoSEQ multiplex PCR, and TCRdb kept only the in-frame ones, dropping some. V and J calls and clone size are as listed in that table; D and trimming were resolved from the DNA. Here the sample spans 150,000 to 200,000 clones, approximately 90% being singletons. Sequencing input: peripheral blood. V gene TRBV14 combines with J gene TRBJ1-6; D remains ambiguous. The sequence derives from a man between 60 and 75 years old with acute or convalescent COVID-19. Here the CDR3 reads CASSVVEDSYNSPLHF. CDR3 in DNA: TGTGCCAGCAGCGTGGTCGAGGACTCCTATAATTCACCCCTCCACTTT.